This is a list of T cell receptor beta chains from one sample in a study of blood T cells in healthy people across ages. From the 5' RACE reads, TCRdb called clonotypes with MiXCR, one entry per CDR3 protein. Of approximately 1.5 million distinct CDR3 sequences listed, around 40% are singletons. The sequencing input was blood. These receptors originate from a young woman in good health. The CDR3 runs from the conserved cysteine through the conserved F or W. Each record gives: V gene, D gene, J gene, clone size, CDR3 DNA, CDR3 protein. D genes are given only for firm matches. Clone sizes are given selectively: once, few, many, or a class where the clone is expanded.

TRBV29-1	TRBD2	TRBJ2-1	few	TGCAGCGTTGAGGGACTAGCGGGACACTATGAGCAGTTCTTC	CSVEGLAGHYEQFF
TRBV29-1	NA	TRBJ2-2	NA	TGCAGCGTTGAAGGCCGCGGTGGCGGGGAGCTGTTTTTT	CSVEGRGGGELFF
TRBV18	NA	TRBJ2-1	NA	TGTGCCAGCTCACCGATGGCGGGGACCTACAATGAGCAGTTCTTC	CASSPMAGTYNEQFF
TRBV11-3	NA	TRBJ2-1	NA	TGTGCCAGCAGCTTAGATCAGGGGAAGCAGTTCTTC	CASSLDQGKQFF
TRBV20-1	TRBD1	TRBJ1-1	NA	TGCAGTGCTAGTAGACAGGGGCCCCCTGAAGCTTTCTTT	CSASRQGPPEAFF
TRBV6-2/TRBV6-3	TRBD1	TRBJ1-2	NA	TGTGCCAGCAGTAAGGGGACAGTGACGAACTATGGCTACACCTTC	CASSKGTVTNYGYTF
TRBV20-1	NA	TRBJ1-2	NA	TGCAGTGCTAGACACAGCCTAGGTTATGGCTACACCTTC	CSARHSLGYGYTF
TRBV7-2	TRBD1	TRBJ2-1	NA	TGTGCCAGCAGCTTAGATGGTAGGGGGCAGACACGGCGGCATGAGCAGTTCTTC	CASSLDGRGQTRRHEQFF
TRBV20-1	NA	TRBJ1-5	few	TGCAGTGCTAGTGCGGGACGCAATCAGCCCCAGCATTTT	CSASAGRNQPQHF
TRBV4-2	TRBD1	TRBJ1-5	NA	TGTGCCAGCAGCCAAGGACAGGGGCCTGGATCTGCCCAGCATTTT	CASSQGQGPGSAQHF
TRBV20-1	TRBD2	TRBJ2-3	NA	TGCAGTGCTAGAGATGTAGCGGGGGGGCAGGGAGATACGCAGTATTTT	CSARDVAGGQGDTQYF
TRBV15	NA	TRBJ1-2	NA	TGTGCCACCAGCACCGATAGGACGGGAAATAATGGCTACACCTTC	CATSTDRTGNNGYTF
TRBV20-1	NA	TRBJ1-1	NA	TGCAGTGCTAGGGTCTCGGGGAATCCCGAAGCTTTCTTT	CSARVSGNPEAFF
TRBV27	TRBD2	TRBJ2-1	NA	TGTGCCAGCAGTATGATAAGCGGGGGGCAGTTCTTC	CASSMISGGQFF
TRBV4-1	TRBD2	TRBJ2-1	NA	TGCGCCAGCAGCCTAAGCGGGGGACGGAGCTCCTACAATGAGCAGTTCTTC	CASSLSGGRSSYNEQFF
TRBV29-1	NA	TRBJ2-7	many	TGCAGCGTTGTAACCGTCTACGAGCAGTACTTC	CSVVTVYEQYF
TRBV6-6	NA	TRBJ2-7	few	TGTGCCAGCAGTTACGGCGGAACCTCCTACGAGCAGTACTTC	CASSYGGTSYEQYF
TRBV6-2/TRBV6-3	TRBD1	TRBJ2-7	NA	TGTGCCAGCAGTCACTGGACAGGGGTTCGGTACGAGCAGTACTTC	CASSHWTGVRYEQYF
TRBV2	TRBD1	TRBJ1-6	NA	TGTGCCAGCACCCCGACAGGGGGCGGAAATTCACCCCTCCACTTT	CASTPTGGGNSPLHF
TRBV5-1	TRBD2	TRBJ2-7	few	TGCGCCAGCAGCTTGGCCATGGGCGGGGGTCTCTCCTACGAGCAGTACTTC	CASSLAMGGGLSYEQYF
TRBV9	TRBD2	TRBJ2-1	few	TGTGCCAGCAGCGCTGATTTAGCGGGAGTCTCCTACAATGAGCAGTTCTTC	CASSADLAGVSYNEQFF
TRBV5-1	NA	TRBJ2-3	NA	TGCGCCAGCAGCCTATGGGAGGACTTCTCGGATACGCAGTATTTT	CASSLWEDFSDTQYF
TRBV6-5	NA	TRBJ2-1	NA	TGTGCCAGCAGTTACGTCCTAGGGGGAGAGACCCAGTTCTTC	CASSYVLGGETQFF
TRBV5-4	NA	TRBJ1-1	NA	TGTGCCAGCAGCTTGGTACCCCTTGGAGGTGAAGCTTTCTTT	CASSLVPLGGEAFF
TRBV18	NA	TRBJ2-2	many	TGTGCCAGCTCACCACCTACGGGGGAGCTGTTTTTT	CASSPPTGELFF